The 27 T cell receptor beta chains reported below all come from one sample, sequenced in a study of blood T cell repertoires in COVID-19 (dated by TCRdb to the early 2020s). Receptors were amplified or captured by the immunoSEQ multiplex PCR assay. This is the immuneACCESS table as TCRdb keeps it, with only in-frame sequences that have V and J called. A part of the clones is gone; compared with another copy, unresolved V genes explain less than half, and the rest is unexplained. The sample table holds around 140,000 clones, of which 70% to 90% were seen once. Together, the top ten hold roughly 1.9% of the sample. The sample was peripheral blood. The receptors come from a man in his sixties or seventies with acute or convalescent COVID-19.

This chain uses TRBV6-2 or TRBV6-3 with TRBJ2-2, with TRBD2 matching over 13 bases. From germline, CDR1 is MNHEY and CDR2 SVGEGT. The CDR3 extends over 19 amino acids. V lost 0 bases to trimming and J lost 4 bases; unmatched junction nucleotides: 8. The CDR3 sequence is CASSYSFGLAGAGTGELFF. In DNA, the CDR3 is TGTGCCAGCAGTTACTCATTCGGACTAGCGGGAGCTGGCACCGGGGAGCTGTTTTTT.

The CDR3 region has the DNA TGCGCCAGCAGCTTGCCCCGACAGCACACCGGGGAGCTGTTTTTT. Protein: CASSLPRQHTGELFF. This rearrangement joins TRBV5-1 to TRBJ2-2, with D tentatively TRBD1 (5 bases). CDR3 length: 15 residues. Trimming stripped 1 base from V and 3 bases from J, with 10 bases between. The germline V gene has CDR1 SGHRS and CDR2 YFSETQ.

This clone occurred a few times. This chain links TRBV5-1 with TRBJ1-2, with no clear D. The ends were cut back, 1 base at V and 6 bases at J, with 16 bases in the middle. Per germline, CDR1 SGHRS and CDR2 YFSETQ. The CDR3 has 15 amino acids. CDR3 DNA sequence: TGCGCCAGCAGCTTGCGGCCCGAGGCCCGGGATGGCTACACCTTC. It codes for CASSLRPEARDGYTF.

This clone was detected only once. J is TRBJ2-7 and V is TRBV5-5; TRBD2 is a possible D gene (6 bases). V was pared by 0 bases and J by 3 bases, with 10 bases between. Germline V lookup: CDR1 SGHKS, CDR2 YYEKEE (reference sequence). The CDR3 has 14 amino acids. The CDR3 is CASSLETGVYEQYF. CDR3 in DNA: TGTGCCAGCAGCTTGGAGACGGGGGTCTACGAGCAGTACTTC. The whole variable domain, filled in from reference TRBV5-5 and TRBJ2-7, reads DAGVTQSPTHLIKTRGQQVTLRCSPISGHKSVSWYQQVLGQGPQFIFQYYEKEERGRGNFPDRFSARQFPNYSSELNVNALLLGDSALYLCASSLETGVYEQYFGPGTRLTVT.

This clone was counted a few times. The chain employs TRBV9 and TRBJ2-3, with 9 bases identical to TRBD1. The germline V gene has CDR1 SGDLS and CDR2 YYNGEE. The CDR3 contains 15 residues. J gave up 1 base and V 4 bases, and 4 bases lay outside the gene matches. The CDR3 is CASSIQGAGTDTQYF. The CDR3 bases are TGTGCCAGCAGCATACAGGGGGCGGGCACAGATACGCAGTATTTT.

This clone came up once. V is TRBV6-5 and J is TRBJ1-1; tentatively, D is TRBD1 (5 bases). Between the trimmed V and J ends, which lost 8 bases and 4 bases, there was a span of 17 bases. In germline, CDR1 is MNHEY, CDR2 SVGAGI. CDR3 length equals 14 residues. This CDR3 is CASDEEGRVTEAFF. DNA of the CDR3: TGTGCCAGCGACGAGGAGGGGCGCGTCACTGAAGCTTTCTTT.

This chain links TRBV24-1 with TRBJ2-3, with D possibly matching TRBD1 (5 bases). Trimming removed 9 bases from V and 4 bases from J, with 16 bases in between. The CDR3 contains 14 residues. CDR1 and CDR2 (germline): KGHDR, SFDVKD. The CDR3 DNA is TGTGCCACCCAGGGAATAGGGTCCGCAGATACGCAGTATTTT. This codes for CATQGIGSADTQYF.

V and J are TRBV4-2 and TRBJ2-1; 8 nucleotides agree with TRBD2. The junction had 13 bases not matched to a gene; V was cut back by 0 bases and J by 6 bases. The CDR3 consists of 18 residues. Germline assignment: CDR1 LGHNA and CDR2 YNFKEQ. DNA of the CDR3: TGTGCCAGCAGCCAAGAGGGCCGGGGAGCGGGAGCAGTCAATGAGCAGTTCTTC. It translates to CASSQEGRGAGAVNEQFF.

The chain has TRBV25-1 and TRBJ2-1, with 14 bases fitting TRBD2. The CDR3 is 17 residues long. J was trimmed by 6 bases and V by 4 bases; bases with no gene match: 8. Germline V gives CDR1 MGHDK, CDR2 SYGVNS. The CDR3 bases are TGTGCCAGCAGTGCTCCGGGACTAGCGGGAGTACTCAATGAGCAGTTCTTC. As protein: CASSAPGLAGVLNEQFF.

This clone occurred once. The CDR3 nucleotides are TGTGCCAGCAGTTACCGATCGACAGCGCCAACCTACGAGCAGTACTTC. This encodes CASSYRSTAPTYEQYF. The chain has TRBV6-5 and TRBJ2-7; possible D gene TRBD1, 5 bases. This CDR3 spans 16 amino acids. Trimming took 2 bases from V and 2 from J, leaving 16 bases between them. The V gene's germline CDR1 is MNHEY and CDR2 SVGAGI.

The chain combines TRBV11-2 with TRBJ1-1; 8 bases line up with TRBD1. Per germline, CDR1 SGHAT and CDR2 FQNNGV. This CDR3 has 14 amino acids. The J segment lost 3 bases and the V segment lost 5 bases, leaving 5 bases of the junction unmatched. CDR3 in amino acids: CASSLDRADTEAFF. The CDR3 DNA reads as TGTGCCAGCAGCCTGGACAGGGCGGACACTGAAGCTTTCTTT.

This chain's CDR3 is CSVGEGDSNYGYTF. The CDR3 coding sequence is TGCAGCGTTGGAGAGGGAGACTCCAACTATGGCTACACCTTC. The chain has TRBV29-1 and TRBJ1-2; no clear D gene. The CDR3 is 14 residues long. Per the germline V gene, CDR1 is SQVTM and CDR2 is ANQGSEA. With 4 bases removed from V and 2 bases from J, the gap between germline ends came to 14 bases.

The V gene is TRBV7-3, the J gene TRBJ2-3, with TRBD2 identical over 9 bases. The CDR3 contains 17 residues. Germline CDR1 is SGHTA and CDR2 is FQGTGA. Trimming removed 0 bases from V and 5 bases from J; junction bases left unmatched: 9. CDR3 region: CASSLTYGGRAQDTQYF. CDR3 nucleotide sequence: TGTGCCAGCAGCTTAACGTACGGCGGGAGGGCCCAAGATACGCAGTATTTT.

The chain recombines TRBV28 with TRBJ1-4, with TRBD1 matching 8 bases. The V gene end was trimmed by 6 bases and the J gene end by 11 bases; junction bases not matched to a gene: 8. This CDR3 is 13 amino acids long. In germline, CDR1 is MDHEN, CDR2 SYDVKM. As DNA, the CDR3 is TGTGCCAGCAGCAACCCGACAGGGGATAAACTGTTTTTT. It codes for CASSNPTGDKLFF. Complete variable domain (other parts from reference TRBV28 and TRBJ1-4): DVKVTQSSRYLVKRTGEKVFLECVQDMDHENMFWYRQDPGLGLRLIYFSYDVKMKEKGDIPEGYSVSREKKERFSLILESASTNQTSMYLCASSNPTGDKLFFGSGTQLSVL.

This clone was recorded a few times. The V gene is TRBV14, the J gene TRBJ1-5; D is unclear. The CDR3 extends over 13 amino acids. V lost 0 bases to trimming and J lost 7 bases, with 7 bases between them. The germline V gene encodes CDR1 SGHDN and CDR2 FVKESK. CDR3 amino acids: CASSQDHRQPQHF. The CDR3 coding sequence is TGTGCCAGCAGCCAAGATCACCGGCAGCCCCAGCATTTT.

The rearrangement links TRBV5-5 to TRBJ1-1, with TRBD1 identical over 9 bases. In germline, CDR1 is SGHKS, CDR2 YYEKEE (reference sequence). CDR3 size: 16 residues. The ends lost 4 bases at V and 0 bases at J; junction bases unmatched: 7. The CDR3 reads CASSVGQGFLNTEAFF. CDR3 sequence (DNA): TGTGCCAGCAGCGTGGGACAGGGATTTTTGAACACTGAAGCTTTCTTT. The variable domain in full, completed from reference TRBV5-5 and TRBJ1-1, reads DAGVTQSPTHLIKTRGQQVTLRCSPISGHKSVSWYQQVLGQGPQFIFQYYEKEERGRGNFPDRFSARQFPNYSSELNVNALLLGDSALYLCASSVGQGFLNTEAFFGQGTRLTVV.

The chain carries TRBV10-3 and TRBJ1-2, with no clear D. Germline values: CDR1 ENHRY, CDR2 SYGVKD. Trimming pared 0 bases from V and 2 bases from J, leaving 10 bases between. This CDR3 is 15 amino acids long. CDR3 loop: CAISESLAENYGYTF. CDR3 nucleotides: TGTGCCATCAGTGAGTCGTTGGCCGAAAACTATGGCTACACCTTC.

This chain connects TRBV10-1 to TRBJ2-1; 9 positions match TRBD1. The germline V gene encodes CDR1 WNHNN and CDR2 SYGVQD (reference sequence). This CDR3 is built from 17 residues. V dropped 6 bases and J dropped 8; count of bases not matched to a gene: 17. The CDR3 loop reads CASRGTAGTGLYHEQFF. Here the CDR3 DNA reads TGCGCCAGCAGAGGAACAGCCGGGACAGGGCTGTACCATGAGCAGTTCTTC.

This sequence joins TRBV5-4 and TRBJ1-2; tentative D call: TRBD1 (6 bases). The V gene lost 4 bases and the J gene lost 3 bases, with 16 bases spanning the gap. Germline V gene lookup returns CDR1 SGHNT and CDR2 YYREEE (reference sequence). CDR3 length: 15 residues. CDR3 nucleotide sequence: TGTGCCAGCAGCCATACAGGGTCTGATGACTATGGCTACACCTTC. The encoded protein is CASSHTGSDDYGYTF.

V gene TRBV6-4 combines with J gene TRBJ2-2; D is unresolved. Germline V gives CDR1 MRHNA, CDR2 SNTAGT. V was clipped by 2 bases and J by 1 base, with 5 bases between them. CDR3 size: 14 residues. CDR3 coding DNA: TGTGCCAGCAGTGACGGGCAGAACACCGGGGAGCTGTTTTTT. It yields the protein CASSDGQNTGELFF.

This sequence joins TRBV28 and TRBJ2-5; 7 bases fit TRBD2. The V gene's germline CDR1 is MDHEN and CDR2 SYDVKM. Unmatched junction bases numbered 13, after V lost 5 bases and J lost 7 bases. The CDR3 contains 15 residues. CDR3 amino acids: CASSPPGMGGRTQYF. DNA for the CDR3: TGTGCCAGCAGTCCCCCGGGCATGGGGGGGAGGACCCAGTACTTC.

This rearrangement joins TRBV7-2 to TRBJ1-5; D is unresolved. The CDR3 consists of 15 residues. Trimming shortened V by 5 bases and J by 0 bases, and 11 bases separated the two germline ends. CDR1 and CDR2 (germline): SGHTA, FQGNSA. The CDR3 loop is CASSPMRDSNQPQHF. CDR3 in DNA: TGTGCCAGCAGCCCCATGAGGGATAGCAATCAGCCCCAGCATTTT.

This clone was seen only once. The chain carries TRBV19 and TRBJ1-2, with D uncertain. V was trimmed by 6 bases and J by 4 bases, leaving 24 bases between them. Germline V gene sequence: CDR1 LNHDA, CDR2 SQIVND (reference sequence). The CDR3 is 17 amino acids. CDR3 coding DNA: TGTGCCAGTAGAATACACTTTCTTCGAGGGCTCGGCTATGGCTACACCTTC. Its translation: CASRIHFLRGLGYGYTF.

In DNA form, the CDR3 reads TGCGCCAGCAGCGGGTTTAGCGGGAATTTGGATGAGCAGTTCTTC. Its protein product is CASSGFSGNLDEQFF. V is TRBV4-1 and J is TRBJ2-1, with 8 bases identical to TRBD2. Germline V gives CDR1 MGHRA, CDR2 YSYEKL. This CDR3 spans 15 amino acids. The junction had 11 bases not matched to a gene; V was cut back by 5 bases and J by 8 bases.

The V gene is TRBV12-5, the J gene TRBJ1-1; TRBD1 agrees at 7 bases. Germline values: CDR1 LGHNT, CDR2 FRNRAP. This CDR3 comprises 15 residues. V trimming: 4 bases; J trimming: 11 bases; junction bases outside the gene matches: 16. The CDR3 DNA is TGTGCTAGTGGTTCGACAACAGGGGTGGTGCTCAAGGCTTTCTTT. It specifies CASGSTTGVVLKAFF.

The chain has TRBV6-1 and TRBJ2-2; TRBD2 matches at 10 bases. The CDR3 is 17 amino acids. The trim removed 2 bases at V and 7 bases at J, leaving 10 bases unmatched. Germline V gene sequence: CDR1 MNHNS, CDR2 SASEGT. The CDR3 DNA reads TGTGCCAGCAGTGAACAGCGGCTAGCGGGAGCCATCGGGGAGCTGTTTTTT. Encoded protein: CASSEQRLAGAIGELFF.

The chain has TRBV6-5 and TRBJ2-7, with 8 bases identical to TRBD1. Germline V lookup: CDR1 MNHEY, CDR2 SVGAGI. CDR3 length: 16 amino acids. After removal of 4 bases from V and 1 base from J, the junction contained 9 bases not matched to a gene. This CDR3 is CASSSDFGQGSYEQYF. DNA for the CDR3: TGTGCCAGCAGTTCAGACTTTGGACAGGGTTCCTACGAGCAGTACTTC.